The 5 T cell receptor beta chains below were found in one sample sequenced in a study of PD-1 and CTLA-4 blockade in melanoma. Profiling relied on immunoSEQ multiplex PCR, and the TCRdb table lists in-frame clones only, not all of them. The sample yields about 31,000 clones, roughly 90% seen once. The specimen was CD8+ T cells from peripheral blood, collected from a patient given anti-PD-1 treatment. The receptors were sampled from a human donor with melanoma.

The rearrangement joins TRBV9 to TRBJ2-2; the D call may be TRBD1 or TRBD2 (5 bases each). From germline, CDR1 is SGDLS and CDR2 YYNGEE. Trimming pared 3 bases from V and 4 bases from J, leaving 7 bases between. The CDR3 loop spans 13 amino acids. CDR3 nucleotides: TGTGCCAGCAGCGGGGGGAGCACCGGGGAGCTGTTTTTT. Translated: CASSGGSTGELFF.

The rearrangement links TRBV9 to TRBJ2-7; 9 positions agree with TRBD2. The V gene's germline CDR1 is SGDLS and CDR2 YYNGEE. The V gene end was trimmed by 4 bases and the J gene end by 2 bases; junction bases not matched to a gene: 4. The CDR3 runs 14 residues. The CDR3 spells CASSMGGGAYEQYF. In DNA form, the CDR3 reads TGTGCCAGCAGCATGGGCGGGGGGGCCTACGAGCAGTACTTC.

This clone appeared once. This sequence joins TRBV5-4 and TRBJ2-7; D not certain. The CDR3 has 14 amino acids. The V end was cut by 0 bases, the J end by 6 bases, with 13 bases between. The germline CDR1 and CDR2 sequences are SGHNT and YYREEE (reference sequence). CDR3 in DNA: TGTGCCAGCAGCTTGGCGTACGACTTCGGCGAGCAGTACTTC. Residues: CASSLAYDFGEQYF.

V and J are TRBV30 and TRBJ1-6; D perhaps matches TRBD1 (5 bases). The length of the CDR3 is 17 residues. Trimming left V 2 bases short and J 0 bases short, with 14 bases between. Germline CDR1 reads GTSNPN; CDR2 reads SVGIG (reference sequence). In DNA, the CDR3 is TGTGCCTGGAGTATTGGGGCCCCCAGCTCCTATAATTCACCCCTCCACTTT. It is translated as CAWSIGAPSSYNSPLHF.

The chain recombines TRBV5-1 with TRBJ2-1; TRBD1 is a possible D gene (6 bases). Trimming cost V 3 bases and J 3 bases, with 13 bases left between them. This CDR3 has 15 residues. Looked up from germline, CDR1 is SGHRS and CDR2 is YFSETQ. The DNA of the CDR3 is TGCGCCAGCAGCTCGAAAATGGACAGCTACAATGAGCAGTTCTTC. Encoded protein: CASSSKMDSYNEQFF.